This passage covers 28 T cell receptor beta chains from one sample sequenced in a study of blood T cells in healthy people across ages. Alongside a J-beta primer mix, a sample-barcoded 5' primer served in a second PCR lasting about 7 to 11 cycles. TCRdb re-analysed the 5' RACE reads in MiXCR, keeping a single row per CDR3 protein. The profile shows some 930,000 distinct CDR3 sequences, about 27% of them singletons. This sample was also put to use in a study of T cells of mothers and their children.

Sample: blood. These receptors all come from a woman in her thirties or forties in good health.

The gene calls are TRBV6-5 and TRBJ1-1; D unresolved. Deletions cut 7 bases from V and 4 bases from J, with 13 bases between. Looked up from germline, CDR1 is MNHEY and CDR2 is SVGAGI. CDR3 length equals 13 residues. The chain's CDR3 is CASMRLRGTEAFF. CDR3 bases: TGTGCCAGCATGCGCCTCCGGGGCACTGAAGCTTTCTTT.

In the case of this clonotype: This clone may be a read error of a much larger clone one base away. The CDR3 DNA reads TGCGCCGGCAGCTTGGAGGAGGGAGAGCAGTTCTTC. It translates to CAGSLEEGEQFF. V and J are TRBV5-1 and TRBJ2-1, with TRBD2 as a possible D gene (6 bases). Germline loops: CDR1 SGHRS, CDR2 YFSETQ. This CDR3 spans 12 amino acids. The full variable domain, rest sourced from reference TRBV5-1 and TRBJ2-1, is KAGVTQTPRYLIKTRGQQVTLSCSPISGHRSVSWYQQTPGQGLQFLFEYFSETQRNKGNFPGRFSGRQFSNSRSEMNVSTLELGDSALYLCAGSLEEGEQFFGPGTRLTVL.

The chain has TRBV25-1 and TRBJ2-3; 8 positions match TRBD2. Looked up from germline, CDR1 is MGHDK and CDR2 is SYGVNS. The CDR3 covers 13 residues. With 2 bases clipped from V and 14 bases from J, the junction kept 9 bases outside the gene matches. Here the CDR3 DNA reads TGTGCCAGCAGTGAACGTTGGACTAGCCCGGCGTATTTT. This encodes CASSERWTSPAYF.

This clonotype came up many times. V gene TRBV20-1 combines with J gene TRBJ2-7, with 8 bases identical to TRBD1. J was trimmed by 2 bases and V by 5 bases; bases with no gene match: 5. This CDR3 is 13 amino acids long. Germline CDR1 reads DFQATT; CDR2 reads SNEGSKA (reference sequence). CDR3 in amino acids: CSAPSDRAYEQYF. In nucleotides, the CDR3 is TGCAGTGCTCCGTCGGACAGGGCCTACGAGCAGTACTTC.

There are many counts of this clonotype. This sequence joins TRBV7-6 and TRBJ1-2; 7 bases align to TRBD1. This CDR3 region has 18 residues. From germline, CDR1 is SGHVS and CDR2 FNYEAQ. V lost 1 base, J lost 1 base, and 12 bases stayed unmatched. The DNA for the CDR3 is TGTGCCAGCAGCTTAGGCCCGGGACAGCCCGCGGATAACTATGGCTACACCTTC. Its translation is CASSLGPGQPADNYGYTF.

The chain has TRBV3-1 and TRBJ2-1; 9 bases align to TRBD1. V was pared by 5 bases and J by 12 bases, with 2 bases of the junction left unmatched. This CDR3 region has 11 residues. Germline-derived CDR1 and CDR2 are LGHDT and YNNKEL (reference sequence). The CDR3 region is CASSGTGPQFF. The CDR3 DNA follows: TGTGCCAGCAGCGGGACAGGGCCGCAGTTCTTC.

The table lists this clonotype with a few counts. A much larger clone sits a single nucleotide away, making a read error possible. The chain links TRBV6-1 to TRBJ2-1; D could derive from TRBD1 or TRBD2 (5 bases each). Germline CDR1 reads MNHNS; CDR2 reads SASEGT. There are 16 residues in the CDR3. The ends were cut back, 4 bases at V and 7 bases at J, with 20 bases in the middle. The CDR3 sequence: CASSARCRDGGNEQFF. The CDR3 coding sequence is TGTGCCAGCAGTGCGCGATGCCGGGACGGAGGAAATGAGCAGTTCTTC.

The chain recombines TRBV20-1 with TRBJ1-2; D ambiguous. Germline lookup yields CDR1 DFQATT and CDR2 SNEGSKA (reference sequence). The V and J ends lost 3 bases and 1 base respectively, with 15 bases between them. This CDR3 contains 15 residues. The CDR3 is CSASSTAVDNYGYTF. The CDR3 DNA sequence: TGCAGTGCTAGTTCAACAGCGGTTGATAACTATGGCTACACCTTC.

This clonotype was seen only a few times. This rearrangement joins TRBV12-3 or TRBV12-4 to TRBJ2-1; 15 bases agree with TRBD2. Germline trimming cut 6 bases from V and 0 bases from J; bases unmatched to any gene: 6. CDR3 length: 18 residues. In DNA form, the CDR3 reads TGTGCCAGCAGGGGAGGGACTAGCGGGGGGAGCTCCTACAATGAGCAGTTCTTC. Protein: CASRGGTSGGSSYNEQFF.

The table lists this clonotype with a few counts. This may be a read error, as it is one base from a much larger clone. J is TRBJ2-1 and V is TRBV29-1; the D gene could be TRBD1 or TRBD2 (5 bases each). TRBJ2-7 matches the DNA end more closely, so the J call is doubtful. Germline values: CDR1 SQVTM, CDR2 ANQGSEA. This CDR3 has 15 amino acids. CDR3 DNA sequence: TGCAGCGTTGTGAGAGGGGCGAGCTCCTACAATGAGCAGTACTTC. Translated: CSVVRGASSYNEQYF.

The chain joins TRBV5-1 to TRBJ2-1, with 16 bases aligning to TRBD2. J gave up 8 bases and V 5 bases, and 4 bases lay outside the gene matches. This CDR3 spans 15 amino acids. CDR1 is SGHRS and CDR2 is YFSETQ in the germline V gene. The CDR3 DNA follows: TGCGCCAGCAGGGCCGGGACTAGCGGGGGGGATGAGCAGTTCTTC. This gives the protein CASRAGTSGGDEQFF.

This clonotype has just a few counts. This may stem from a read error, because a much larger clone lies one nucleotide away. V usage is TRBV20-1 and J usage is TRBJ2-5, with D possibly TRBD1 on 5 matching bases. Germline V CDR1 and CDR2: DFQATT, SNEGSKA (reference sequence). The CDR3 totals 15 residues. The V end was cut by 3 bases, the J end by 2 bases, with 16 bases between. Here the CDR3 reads CSASKDTKSQETQYF. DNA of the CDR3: TGCAGTGCTAGCAAGGACACTAAATCACAAGAGACCCAGTACTTC.

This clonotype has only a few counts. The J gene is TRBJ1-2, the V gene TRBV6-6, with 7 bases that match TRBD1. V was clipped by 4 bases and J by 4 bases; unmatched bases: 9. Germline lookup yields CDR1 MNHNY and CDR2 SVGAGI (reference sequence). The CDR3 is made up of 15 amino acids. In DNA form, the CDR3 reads TGTGCCAGCAGTTCTCCGACAGGGCGAGGCTATGGCTACACCTTC. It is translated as CASSSPTGRGYGYTF.

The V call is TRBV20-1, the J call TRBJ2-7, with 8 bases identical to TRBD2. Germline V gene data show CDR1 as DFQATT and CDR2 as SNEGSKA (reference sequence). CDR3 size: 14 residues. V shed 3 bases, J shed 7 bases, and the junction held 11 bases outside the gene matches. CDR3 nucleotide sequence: TGCAGTGCTAGCGGGGGGGCCAAACGCGATGAGCAGTACTTC. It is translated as CSASGGAKRDEQYF.

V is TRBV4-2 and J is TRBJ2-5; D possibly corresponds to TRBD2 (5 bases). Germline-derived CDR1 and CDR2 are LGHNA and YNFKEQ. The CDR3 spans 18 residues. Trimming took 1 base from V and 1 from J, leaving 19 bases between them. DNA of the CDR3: TGTGCCAGCAGCCAAGGGGTAGCTAGCTCGGTGGGCCAAGAGACCCAGTACTTC. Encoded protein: CASSQGVASSVGQETQYF.

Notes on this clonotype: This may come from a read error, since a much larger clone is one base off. In DNA form, the CDR3 reads TGCAGCGTTCTGGTGAACACTGAAGCTTTCTTT. This encodes CSVLVNTEAFF. J is TRBJ1-1 and V is TRBV29-1; D not certain. CDR1 and CDR2 from the germline V gene are SQVTM and ANQGSEA. V lost 5 bases and J 0 bases, leaving 4 bases between the germline ends. The CDR3 consists of 11 residues.

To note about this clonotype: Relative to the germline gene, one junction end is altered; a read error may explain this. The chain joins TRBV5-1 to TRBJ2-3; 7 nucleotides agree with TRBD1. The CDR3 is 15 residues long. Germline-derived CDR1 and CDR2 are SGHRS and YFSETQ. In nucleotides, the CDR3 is TGCGCCAGCAGCTTGGAACAGGGGAGCACAAATACGCAGTATTTT. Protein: CASSLEQGSTNTQYF.

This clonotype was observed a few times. CDR3 sequence: CASSPGQGPAFF. The CDR3 DNA reads TGTGCCAGCAGCCCCGGACAGGGACCGGCTTTCTTT. This chain joins TRBV7-8 and TRBJ1-1, with 8 bases identical to TRBD1. This CDR3 comprises 12 residues. The V gene's germline CDR1 is SGHVS and CDR2 FQNEAQ. The V gene end was trimmed by 5 bases and the J gene end by 11 bases; junction bases not matched to a gene: 7.

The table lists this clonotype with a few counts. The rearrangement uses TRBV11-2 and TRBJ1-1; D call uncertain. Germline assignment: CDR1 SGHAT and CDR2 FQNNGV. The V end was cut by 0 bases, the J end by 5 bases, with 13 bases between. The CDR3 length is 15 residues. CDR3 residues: CASSLEGFGGTEAFF. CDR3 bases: TGTGCCAGCAGCTTAGAAGGTTTTGGAGGGACTGAAGCTTTCTTT.

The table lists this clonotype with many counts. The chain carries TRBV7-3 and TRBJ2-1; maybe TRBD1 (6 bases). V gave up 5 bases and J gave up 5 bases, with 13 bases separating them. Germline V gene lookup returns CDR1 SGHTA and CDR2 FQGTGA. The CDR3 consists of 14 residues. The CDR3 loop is CASSLTHRDNEQFF. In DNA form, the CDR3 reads TGTGCCAGCAGCCTCACGCACAGGGACAATGAGCAGTTCTTC.

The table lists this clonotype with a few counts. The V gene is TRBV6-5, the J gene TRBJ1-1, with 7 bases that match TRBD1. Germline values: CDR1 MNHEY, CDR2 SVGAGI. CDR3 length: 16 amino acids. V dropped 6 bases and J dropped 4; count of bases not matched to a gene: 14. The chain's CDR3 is CASSHIGRQGGTEAFF. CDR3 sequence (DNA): TGTGCCAGCAGCCACATTGGGCGGCAGGGGGGCACTGAAGCTTTCTTT.

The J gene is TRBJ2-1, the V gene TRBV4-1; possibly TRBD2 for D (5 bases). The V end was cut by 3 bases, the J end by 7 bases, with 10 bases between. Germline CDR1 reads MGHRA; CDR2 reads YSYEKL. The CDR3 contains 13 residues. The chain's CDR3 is CASSHSTGNEQFF. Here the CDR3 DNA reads TGCGCCAGCAGCCATAGCACGGGGAATGAGCAGTTCTTC.

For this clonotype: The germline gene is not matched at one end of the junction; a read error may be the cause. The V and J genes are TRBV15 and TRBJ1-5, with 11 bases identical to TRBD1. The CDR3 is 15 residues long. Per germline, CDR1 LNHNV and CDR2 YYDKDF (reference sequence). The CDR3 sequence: CTTSSRDRGSQPQHF. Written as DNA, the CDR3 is TGTACCACCAGCTCCCGGGACAGGGGGAGTCAGCCCCAGCATTTT.

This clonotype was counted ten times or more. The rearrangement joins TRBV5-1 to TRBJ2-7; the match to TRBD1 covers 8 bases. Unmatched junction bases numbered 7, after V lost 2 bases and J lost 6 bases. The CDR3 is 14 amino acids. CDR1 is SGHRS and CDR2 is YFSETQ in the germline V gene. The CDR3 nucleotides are TGCGCCAGCAGCTTCCGGACAGGGAACGGCGAGCAGTACTTC. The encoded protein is CASSFRTGNGEQYF.

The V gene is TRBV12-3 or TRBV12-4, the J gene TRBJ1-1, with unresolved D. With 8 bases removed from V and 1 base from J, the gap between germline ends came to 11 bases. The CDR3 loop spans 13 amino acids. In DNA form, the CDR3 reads TGTGCCAGCCTCTCGGAACCGAACACTGAAGCTTTCTTT. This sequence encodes CASLSEPNTEAFF.

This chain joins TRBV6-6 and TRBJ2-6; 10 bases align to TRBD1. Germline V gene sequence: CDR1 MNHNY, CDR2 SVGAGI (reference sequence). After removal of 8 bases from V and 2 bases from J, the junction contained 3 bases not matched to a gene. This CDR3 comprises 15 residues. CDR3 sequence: CASGDRGTGANVLTF. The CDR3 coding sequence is TGTGCCAGCGGGGACAGGGGAACTGGGGCCAACGTCCTGACTTTC.

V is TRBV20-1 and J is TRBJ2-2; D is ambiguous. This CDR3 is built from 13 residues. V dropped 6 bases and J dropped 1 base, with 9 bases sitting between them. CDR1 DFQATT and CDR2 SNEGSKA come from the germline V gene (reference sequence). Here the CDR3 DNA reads TGCAGTGCCAGCCCCCAGAACACCGGGGAGCTGTTTTTT. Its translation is CSASPQNTGELFF.

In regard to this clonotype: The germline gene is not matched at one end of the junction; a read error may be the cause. This CDR3 is CSVVGGVKETLYF. As DNA, the CDR3 is TGCAGCGTTGTGGGGGGGGTGAAAGAGACCCTGTACTTC. The gene calls are TRBV29-1 and TRBJ2-5, with 7 bases identical to TRBD2. This CDR3 has 13 residues. CDR1 SQVTM and CDR2 ANQGSEA come from the germline V gene.